These 9 T cell receptor beta chains share one sample of origin, sequenced in a study of cytomegalovirus exposure and HLA in healthy donors. A multiplex PCR was run with 60 Vbeta primers and 13 Jbeta primers. Libraries were prepared by immunoSEQ multiplex PCR; TCRdb keeps only in-frame clonotypes and omits some of them. The sample includes around 160,000 clones, 80% seen only once; the top ten take 9% to 10%. The source material was PBMCs. These receptors were obtained from a man between 18 and 35 years old in good health and CMV-seropositive.

The CDR3 loop reads CASSPSGGAIKTQYF. CDR3 bases: TGTGCCAGCAGCCCTAGTGGGGGGGCCATAAAGACCCAGTACTTC. The rearrangement joins TRBV5-6 to TRBJ2-5, with D possibly being TRBD2 (7 bases). The CDR3 loop spans 15 amino acids. The germline CDR1 and CDR2 sequences are SGHDT and YYEEEE. Trimming pared 4 bases from V and 6 bases from J, leaving 19 bases between.

V usage is TRBV7-9 and J usage is TRBJ1-1; no definite D call. Germline assignment: CDR1 SEHNR and CDR2 FQNEAQ (reference sequence). The CDR3 spans 12 residues. Trimming shortened V by 8 bases and J by 3 bases, and 10 bases separated the two germline ends. CDR3 protein: CASRYIDTEAFF. CDR3 nucleotides: TGTGCCAGCCGCTATATCGACACTGAAGCTTTCTTT.

CDR3 sequence: CASSFVTTVRGLAESTDTQYF. The CDR3, as DNA: TGTGCCAGCAGTTTCGTTACAACGGTCAGGGGACTAGCGGAAAGCACAGATACGCAGTATTTT. The J gene is TRBJ2-3, the V gene TRBV28, with TRBD2 matching 11 bases. With V trimmed by 3 bases and J by 0 bases, 17 bases remained unmatched. Germline loops: CDR1 MDHEN, CDR2 SYDVKM. The CDR3 extends over 21 amino acids.

The chain joins TRBV4-2 to TRBJ1-5; no reliable D call. The CDR3 consists of 15 residues. V was shortened by 0 bases and J by 0 bases, with 6 bases between the two germline ends. Per germline, CDR1 LGHNA and CDR2 YNFKEQ. The CDR3 DNA reads TGTGCCAGCAGCCAAGAATTTTATAGCAATCAGCCCCAGCATTTT. Translation gives CASSQEFYSNQPQHF.

With regard to this clone: The junction departs from the called germline gene at one end, perhaps through a read error. The gene calls are TRBV10-2 and TRBJ1-5, with a tentative D call TRBD1 (5 bases). CDR1 and CDR2 from the germline V gene are WSHSY and SAAADI. This CDR3 region has 12 residues. The CDR3 sequence: CASRVPGKPQHF. CDR3 coding DNA: TGCGCGAGCAGGGTCCCAGGGAAGCCCCAGCATTTT.

The chain has TRBV27 and TRBJ2-2; TRBD2 might be the D (6 bases). This CDR3 spans 16 amino acids. Trimming took off 5 bases at V and 1 base at J, with 14 bases between the two ends. The germline gives CDR1 MNHEY, CDR2 SMNVEV (reference sequence). The CDR3 is CASSTSGLMNTGELFF. The DNA of the CDR3 is TGTGCCAGCAGTACCTCGGGACTCATGAACACCGGGGAGCTGTTTTTT.

The chain carries TRBV27 and TRBJ2-1; D is unresolved. This CDR3 is built from 15 residues. CDR1 is MNHEY and CDR2 is SMNVEV in the germline V gene (reference sequence). The V and J ends lost 2 bases and 5 bases respectively, with 13 bases between them. This CDR3 is CASSLNHLGDNEQFF. CDR3 bases: TGTGCCAGCAGTTTAAACCACCTAGGAGACAATGAGCAGTTCTTC.

The chain joins TRBV28 to TRBJ1-5; D remains ambiguous. V was trimmed by 7 bases and J by 6 bases, leaving 7 bases between them. CDR3 length equals 11 residues. The V gene's germline CDR1 is MDHEN and CDR2 SYDVKM. The CDR3 loop reads CASNSGQPQHF. The CDR3 bases are TGTGCCAGCAATAGCGGTCAGCCCCAGCATTTT. Full variable domain (remainder filled in from reference TRBV28 and TRBJ1-5): DVKVTQSSRYLVKRTGEKVFLECVQDMDHENMFWYRQDPGLGLRLIYFSYDVKMKEKGDIPEGYSVSREKKERFSLILESASTNQTSMYLCASNSGQPQHFGDGTRLSIL.

Points on this clone: Distinct nucleotide sequences in the sample also encode this CDR3. The chain combines TRBV5-1 with TRBJ1-1; D perhaps matches TRBD1 (6 bases). Trimming took 0 bases from V and 5 from J, leaving 8 bases between them. The CDR3 is made up of 13 amino acids. CDR1 is SGHRS and CDR2 is YFSETQ in the germline V gene. This CDR3 is CASSLGGGTEAFF. CDR3 in DNA: TGCGCCAGCAGCTTGGGAGGGGGTACTGAAGCTTTCTTT.